The 26 T cell receptor beta chains in this list originate from one sample, sequenced in a study of cytomegalovirus exposure and HLA in healthy donors. PCR was performed using 60 Vbeta and 13 Jbeta primers. Clones were sequenced by immunoSEQ multiplex PCR, and TCRdb holds only the in-frame ones, with some missing. This table has over 150,000 clones, about three quarters appearing once. The specimen was PBMCs. The receptors come from a woman aged 55-75 years in good health and CMV-seropositive.

The J gene is TRBJ2-3, the V gene TRBV5-1; D is ambiguous. The V and J ends lost 2 bases and 2 bases respectively, with 9 bases between them. Germline assignment: CDR1 SGHRS and CDR2 YFSETQ. The CDR3 is made up of 14 amino acids. The CDR3 protein is CASSFRINTDTQYF. CDR3 sequence (DNA): TGCGCCAGCAGCTTCAGAATAAACACAGATACGCAGTATTTT.

The chain has TRBV29-1 and TRBJ2-1; 11 positions agree with TRBD2. Germline V gene lookup returns CDR1 SQVTM and CDR2 ANQGSEA. The V and J ends lost 1 base and 9 bases, in that order; junction bases with no gene match: 5. The CDR3 is 14 residues long. CDR3 nucleotide sequence: TGCAGCGTTGAAGGACTAGCGGGATCGATTGAGCAGTTCTTC. Its protein is CSVEGLAGSIEQFF.

This clone was seen a handful of times. At one of its ends the junction is not consistent with the germline gene, which may arise from a read error. The chain carries TRBV7-8 and TRBJ1-5; D is ambiguous. Germline V gives CDR1 SGHVS, CDR2 FQNEAQ. The CDR3 is 10 residues long. The DNA of the CDR3 is TGTGCCAGCAGCTTAGAGGAGTGGCCCTTT. As protein: CASSLEEWPF.

The J gene is TRBJ2-5, the V gene TRBV10-3; TRBD2 might be the D (6 bases). The germline gives CDR1 ENHRY, CDR2 SYGVKD. V lost 3 bases and J lost 1, with 9 bases in between. The CDR3 is 14 residues long. CDR3 DNA sequence: TGTGCCATCAGTGAAGGCGGGGCCCAAGAGACCCAGTACTTC. It translates to CAISEGGAQETQYF.

This chain uses TRBV11-2 with TRBJ2-2; 7 bases match TRBD2. The V gene's germline CDR1 is SGHAT and CDR2 FQNNGV. The V and J ends lost 1 base and 6 bases, in that order; junction bases with no gene match: 8. This CDR3 is built from 16 residues. The CDR3 sequence: CASSLVAGDVAGELFF. The CDR3 bases are TGTGCCAGCAGCTTAGTTGCGGGGGATGTCGCCGGGGAGCTGTTTTTT.

The chain has TRBV19 and TRBJ1-2; no definite D call. The length of the CDR3 is 19 residues. V dropped 1 base and J dropped 0 bases, with 21 bases sitting between them. Germline V gene sequence: CDR1 LNHDA, CDR2 SQIVND (reference sequence). CDR3 sequence (DNA): TGTGCCAGTAGTATAGTGAGTCTGGACTCTCCACGGGCTAACTATGGCTACACCTTC. Translating gives CASSIVSLDSPRANYGYTF.

V and J are TRBV5-1 and TRBJ2-1; TRBD2 matches 9 bases. CDR1 is SGHRS, CDR2 YFSETQ, per germline. CDR3 length: 14 residues. The J segment lost 8 bases and the V segment lost 5 bases, leaving 8 bases of the junction unmatched. As DNA, the CDR3 is TGCGCCAGCAGGCGGGGGGGCCTCAGCGATGAGCAGTTCTTC. It yields the protein CASRRGGLSDEQFF.

This clone was detected a few times. CDR3 DNA: TGTGCCAGCAGCTTAGCCCTCGGCAGGGGCGGTCGAACTGAAGCTTTCTTT. Encoded protein: CASSLALGRGGRTEAFF. The chain carries TRBV11-2 and TRBJ1-1, with TRBD1 as a possible D gene (6 bases). V was cut by 1 base and J by 5 bases, with 20 bases left in between. Germline lookup yields CDR1 SGHAT and CDR2 FQNNGV. The CDR3 is made up of 17 amino acids.

This chain links TRBV27 with TRBJ1-2; D unresolved. The CDR3 has 12 amino acids. In germline, CDR1 is MNHEY, CDR2 SMNVEV (reference sequence). The V gene lost 5 bases and the J gene lost 9 bases, with 13 bases spanning the gap. CDR3 region: CASSPRGVSYTF. The CDR3 nucleotides are TGTGCCAGCAGTCCACGCGGGGTTAGCTACACCTTC.

This rearrangement joins TRBV2 to TRBJ1-1, with no clear D. From germline, CDR1 is SNHLY and CDR2 FYNNEI. The germline V and J ends were trimmed by 0 bases and 7 bases, with 9 bases remaining between them. The length of the CDR3 is 13 residues. The CDR3 region is CASSEAGRGEAFF. DNA of the CDR3: TGTGCCAGCAGTGAAGCAGGGCGGGGTGAAGCTTTCTTT.

As to this clone: A read error may account for a junction end that differs from germline. The V call is TRBV27, the J call TRBJ2-6, with TRBD1 as a possible D gene (5 bases). Germline-derived CDR1 and CDR2 are MNHEY and SMNVEV (reference sequence). The CDR3 is 15 residues long. CDR3 in amino acids: CASRSSHSGANGLTF. DNA for the CDR3: TGTGCCAGCAGGTCTTCCCACTCTGGGGCCAACGGCCTGACTTTC. The complete variable domain, with remaining parts taken from reference TRBV27 and TRBJ2-6, reads EAQVTQNPRYLITVTGKKLTVTCSQNMNHEYMSWYRQDPGLGLRQIYYSMNVEVTDKGDVPEGYKVSRKEKRNFPLILESPSPNQTSLYFCASRSSHSGANGLTFGAGSRLTVL.

The J gene is TRBJ2-3, the V gene TRBV6-1; TRBD1 matches 7 bases. V lost 7 bases to trimming and J lost 3 bases; unmatched junction nucleotides: 4. Germline CDR1 reads MNHNS; CDR2 reads SASEGT. This CDR3 comprises 13 residues. This CDR3 is CASTGQATDTQYF. CDR3 DNA sequence: TGTGCCAGCACAGGACAGGCAACAGATACGCAGTATTTT.

The sample holds a few counts of this clone. The CDR3 region is CASSRQPNTEAFF. CDR3 sequence (DNA): TGTGCCAGCAGCCGACAACCGAACACTGAAGCTTTCTTT. The chain joins TRBV11-2 to TRBJ1-1; D remains ambiguous. Germline lookup yields CDR1 SGHAT and CDR2 FQNNGV. The CDR3 length is 13 residues. V was shortened by 5 bases and J by 1 base, with 8 bases between the two germline ends. Looking up the rest from reference TRBV11-2 and TRBJ1-1 gives the full variable domain: EAGVAQSPRYKIIEKRQSVAFWCNPISGHATLYWYQQILGQGPKLLIQFQNNGVVDDSQLPKDRFSAERLKGVDSTLKIQPAKLEDSAVYLCASSRQPNTEAFFGQGTRLTVV.

Details on this clone: A read error may account for a junction end that differs from germline. The chain employs TRBV11-2 and TRBJ1-4; D unclear. Germline CDR1 and CDR2: SGHAT and FQNNGV. The CDR3 loop spans 14 amino acids. In nucleotides, the CDR3 is TGTGCCAGCAGCCGAGTGTTTGGTAATGAAGAACTGTTTTTT. Translated: CASSRVFGNEELFF.

This sequence joins TRBV5-4 and TRBJ2-1; 8 bases are a match to TRBD2. The CDR3 loop spans 15 amino acids. Germline CDR1 is SGHNT and CDR2 is YYREEE (reference sequence). J gave up 5 bases and V 3 bases, and 7 bases lay outside the gene matches. The CDR3 DNA follows: TGTGCCAGCAGCTCGCGACTAGCGCCGGACAATGAGCAGTTCTTC. This codes for CASSSRLAPDNEQFF.

CDR3 bases: TGTGCCAGCAGCCCGGGGGTCGGTGGGTTTCGAGCTTTCTTT. This codes for CASSPGVGGFRAFF. V gene TRBV5-6 combines with J gene TRBJ1-1; weak D call: TRBD1 (5 bases). The V and J ends lost 4 bases and 10 bases respectively, with 20 bases between them. This CDR3 contains 14 residues. Germline lookup yields CDR1 SGHDT and CDR2 YYEEEE. Full variable domain (missing parts from reference TRBV5-6 and TRBJ1-1): DAGVTQSPTHLIKTRGQQVTLRCSPKSGHDTVSWYQQALGQGPQFIFQYYEEEERQRGNFPDRFSGHQFPNYSSELNVNALLLGDSALYLCASSPGVGGFRAFFGQGTRLTVV.

The J gene is TRBJ2-5, the V gene TRBV2; 9 bases line up with TRBD2. The CDR3 consists of 14 residues. The germline V gene has CDR1 SNHLY and CDR2 FYNNEI. The trim removed 1 base at V and 8 bases at J, leaving 5 bases unmatched. This CDR3 is CASSEESGGSTQYF. Written as DNA, the CDR3 is TGTGCCAGCAGTGAAGAGAGCGGGGGGTCTACCCAGTACTTC.

The V call is TRBV9, the J call TRBJ1-6, with D perhaps TRBD1 (5 bases). The germline CDR1 and CDR2 sequences are SGDLS and YYNGEE. CDR3 length: 16 residues. Trimming stripped 2 bases from V and 7 bases from J, with 16 bases between. CDR3 coding DNA: TGTGCCAGCAGCGTGGGCCACAGGAATCAGAATTCACCCCTCCACTTT. Protein product: CASSVGHRNQNSPLHF.

This clone was seen more than once but under ten times. The V gene is TRBV7-9, the J gene TRBJ1-6, with D possibly TRBD1 on 6 matching bases. The V gene's germline CDR1 is SEHNR and CDR2 FQNEAQ (reference sequence). There are 15 residues in the CDR3. V was shortened by 1 base and J by 10 bases, with 14 bases between the two germline ends. The CDR3 coding sequence is TGTGCCAGCAGCTTAGGATCGGGGGGCAGGTCACCCCTCCACTTT. This encodes CASSLGSGGRSPLHF.

The V and J genes are TRBV15 and TRBJ1-5; 8 bases line up with TRBD1. The germline V gene has CDR1 LNHNV and CDR2 YYDKDF (reference sequence). CDR3 size: 15 residues. V lost 4 bases and J lost 0; bases outside the gene matches: 2. The CDR3 spells CATSTGTGSNQPQHF. The CDR3 DNA is TGTGCCACCAGCACGGGGACAGGTAGCAATCAGCCCCAGCATTTT.

The rearrangement uses TRBV7-2 and TRBJ1-5; D possibly corresponds to TRBD1 (5 bases). V dropped 1 base and J dropped 7 bases, with 14 bases sitting between them. Per germline, CDR1 SGHTA and CDR2 FQGNSA. This CDR3 region has 15 residues. The CDR3: CASSLGQGSRQPQHF. DNA for the CDR3: TGTGCCAGCAGCTTAGGTCAGGGTTCTAGACAGCCCCAGCATTTT. The variable domain in full, with the rest retrieved from reference TRBV7-2 and TRBJ1-5, is GAGVSQSPSNKVTEKGKDVELRCDPISGHTALYWYRQSLGQGLEFLIYFQGNSAPDKSGLPSDRFSAERTGGSVSTLTIQRTQQEDSAVYLCASSLGQGSRQPQHFGDGTRLSIL.

This clone was counted once. The CDR3 coding sequence is TGCGCCAGCAGCCTTGGTGGGACAGGGACCCAAGAGACCCAGTACTTC. The encoded protein is CASSLGGTGTQETQYF. This chain links TRBV5-1 with TRBJ2-5; TRBD1 aligns across 9 bases. The V gene end was trimmed by 4 bases and the J gene end by 1 base; junction bases not matched to a gene: 8. CDR1 is SGHRS, CDR2 YFSETQ, per germline. CDR3 size: 16 residues.

The rearrangement links TRBV7-2 to TRBJ2-7, with 7 bases fitting TRBD1. The trim removed 1 base at V and 3 bases at J, leaving 6 bases unmatched. The CDR3 covers 15 residues. In germline, CDR1 is SGHTA, CDR2 FQGNSA. CDR3: CASSLGGNRGYEQYF. The CDR3 bases are TGTGCCAGCAGCTTAGGGGGGAACAGGGGCTACGAGCAGTACTTC.

V and J are TRBV7-3 and TRBJ2-2; D ambiguous. The ends were cut back, 2 bases at V and 1 base at J, with 11 bases in the middle. CDR1 and CDR2 from the germline V gene are SGHTA and FQGTGA. The CDR3 has 16 amino acids. CDR3 sequence reads: CASSLSGFRNTGELFF. DNA for the CDR3: TGTGCCAGCAGCTTATCAGGCTTTAGGAACACCGGGGAGCTGTTTTTT.

With regard to this clone: An end of the junction differs from the germline gene, which may be a read error. CDR3 region: CAISARGSWVF. The CDR3 region has the DNA TGTGCCATCAGTGCACGCGGGAGTTGGGTCTTC. This rearrangement joins TRBV10-3 to TRBJ2-1; 7 bases line up with TRBD2. The CDR3 is made up of 11 amino acids. Germline CDR1 ENHRY, CDR2 SYGVKD.

The chain is built from TRBV6-5 and TRBJ1-2, with D unclear. Germline assignment: CDR1 MNHEY and CDR2 SVGAGI. Deletions cut 0 bases from V and 9 bases from J, with 11 bases between. The CDR3 covers 13 residues. CDR3: CASSYSGLWRYTF. In nucleotides, the CDR3 is TGTGCCAGCAGTTACTCGGGCCTGTGGCGCTACACCTTC.